The 21 T cell receptor beta chains below were found in one sample sequenced in a study of human CD4 T cells and Enterobacteriaceae (TCRdb year 2020). Proliferating activated T cells were FACS-sorted as CFSE-low CD25+ ICOS+ cells after 6-7 days. Sorted memory CD4+ T cells were CFSE-labeled and cultured at a 2:1 ratio with irradiated autologous monocytes pulsed with antigen. Memory CD4+ T cells, defined as all CD4+ cells other than CD45RA+CCR7+CD95- naive cells, were FACS-sorted on a FACSAria III to a purity of over 95%. Library prep was done by the immunoSEQ multiplex PCR assay. The source is immuneACCESS, and TCRdb retained only in-frame sequences with V and J called. Part of the clones is not carried over; for the studies checked, unresolved V genes explain less than half of this, and the remainder is unexplained. This sample is represented by around 150 clones; 30% to 40% of them were singletons. Over 35% of the sample is in the top ten clones.

Sequencing was carried out using bacteria-reactive CD4+ T cells grown in culture. In the paper's terms, the cell subset or site label means: CFSE-low proliferating memory CD4 T cells sorted after in vitro stimulation with a heat-inactivated bacterium or M. tuberculosis lysate. The receptor set was obtained from a human donor in good health.

The V gene is TRBV28, the J gene TRBJ2-2, with 8 nucleotides matching TRBD2. The CDR3 totals 15 residues. The V and J ends lost 5 bases and 3 bases, in that order; junction bases with no gene match: 5. Germline CDR1 reads MDHEN; CDR2 reads SYDVKM. The CDR3 DNA follows: TGTGCCAGCAGTGGGGGGACTAGGGACACCGGGGAGCTGTTTTTT. Its protein product is CASSGGTRDTGELFF.

The CDR3 spells CASSISGGGYEQYF. CDR3 in DNA: TGTGCCAGTAGTATATCCGGAGGGGGCTACGAGCAGTACTTC. J is TRBJ2-7 and V is TRBV19; D is tentatively TRBD1 or TRBD2 (6 bases each). V shed 2 bases and J shed 3 bases, with 11 bases lying between them. Per germline, CDR1 LNHDA and CDR2 SQIVND (reference sequence). CDR3 size: 14 residues.

The V call is TRBV2, the J call TRBJ1-2; 8 positions match TRBD1. Germline V lookup: CDR1 SNHLY, CDR2 FYNNEI. The V segment lost 6 bases and the J segment 2 bases; nucleotides outside the gene matches: 5. CDR3 length equals 14 residues. The CDR3 sequence: CASSPGQGNYGYTF. Written as DNA, the CDR3 is TGTGCCAGCAGCCCCGGACAGGGAAACTATGGCTACACCTTC.

For this clone: A junction boundary mismatches the germline segment, possibly from a read error. V is TRBV5-1 and J is TRBJ2-2, with TRBD2 matching 10 bases. Germline V gene sequence: CDR1 SGHRS, CDR2 YFSETQ. The CDR3 covers 14 residues. The CDR3 DNA is TGCGCCAGCAGCGGGACTAGCGAACACCGGGGAGCTGTTTTT. Residues: CASSGTSEHRGAVF. The variable domain in full, completed from reference TRBV5-1 and TRBJ2-2, reads KAGVTQTPRYLIKTRGQQVTLSCSPISGHRSVSWYQQTPGQGLQFLFEYFSETQRNKGNFPGRFSGRQFSNSRSEMNVSTLELGDSALYLCASSGTSEHRGAVFGEGSRLTVL.

This chain links TRBV19 with TRBJ2-1; 14 nucleotides agree with TRBD2. Germline V gene sequence: CDR1 LNHDA, CDR2 SQIVND (reference sequence). V was pared by 4 bases and J by 4 bases, with 0 bases of the junction left unmatched. The CDR3 is 15 amino acids. CDR3 protein: CASSRLAGGYNEQFF. CDR3 DNA sequence: TGTGCCAGTAGTAGACTAGCGGGGGGGTACAATGAGCAGTTCTTC.

This chain joins TRBV28 and TRBJ2-3; maybe TRBD1 (5 bases). The CDR3 has 16 residues. The V end lost 5 bases, the J end lost 2 bases, and 17 bases lay between the germline ends. Germline V gene sequence: CDR1 MDHEN, CDR2 SYDVKM. CDR3 DNA sequence: TGTGCCAGCAGTCCAAGGGGCTCCTATTACACAGATACGCAGTATTTT. This gives the protein CASSPRGSYYTDTQYF. Full variable domain (outside the CDR3, taken from reference TRBV28 and TRBJ2-3): DVKVTQSSRYLVKRTGEKVFLECVQDMDHENMFWYRQDPGLGLRLIYFSYDVKMKEKGDIPEGYSVSREKKERFSLILESASTNQTSMYLCASSPRGSYYTDTQYFGPGTRLTVL.

The V and J genes are TRBV19 and TRBJ2-5; D remains unclear. Between the trimmed V and J ends, which lost 1 base and 1 base, there was a span of 10 bases. Germline CDR1 reads LNHDA; CDR2 reads SQIVND (reference sequence). The CDR3 spans 15 residues. CDR3 sequence (DNA): TGTGCCAGTAGTATAGGGACGGCCACCCAAGAGACCCAGTACTTC. It encodes CASSIGTATQETQYF. Full variable domain (outside the CDR3, taken from reference TRBV19 and TRBJ2-5): DGGITQSPKYLFRKEGQNVTLSCEQNLNHDAMYWYRQDPGQGLRLIYYSQIVNDFQKGDIAEGYSVSREKKESFPLTVTSAQKNPTAFYLCASSIGTATQETQYFGPGTRLLVL.

This clone ranks as hyperexpanded (1% or more). The V call is TRBV20-1, the J call TRBJ1-2; D is unclear. Trimming took 5 bases from V and 8 from J, leaving 9 bases between them. Germline V gene lookup returns CDR1 DFQATT and CDR2 SNEGSKA (reference sequence). The length of the CDR3 is 10 residues. The CDR3 here is CSAGWGGYTF. In nucleotides, the CDR3 is TGCAGTGCTGGGTGGGGAGGCTACACCTTC.

The rearrangement uses TRBV21-1 and TRBJ2-1; the table gives TRBD2 as D, unverified against the DNA. TRBV21-1 has pseudogene status. The CDR3 loop spans 17 amino acids. CDR3 in amino acids: CASRGRLATPSDNEQFF. The CDR3 nucleotides read TGTGCCAGCAGAGGAAGGTTAGCTACACCATCCGACAATGAGCAGTTCTTC.

This clone appeared once. The chain uses TRBV6-4 and TRBJ1-1; D unclear. CDR1 and CDR2 from the germline V gene are MRHNA and SNTAGT. Trimming took off 5 bases at V and 2 bases at J, with 9 bases between the two ends. This CDR3 has 13 residues. The CDR3: CASSRTGNTEAFF. The CDR3 nucleotides read TGTGCCAGCAGTCGGACGGGCAACACTGAAGCTTTCTTT.

The chain employs TRBV19 and TRBJ1-1; D not resolved. CDR1 is LNHDA, CDR2 SQIVND, per germline (reference sequence). V lost 5 bases to trimming and J lost 0 bases, with 7 bases between them. The CDR3 covers 13 residues. CDR3 DNA: TGTGCCAGTAGTTTCCAGATGAACACTGAAGCTTTCTTT. As protein: CASSFQMNTEAFF.

This clone has just a few counts. This CDR3 is CASSQGTSGQDTQYF. The CDR3 DNA is TGTGCCAGCAGCCAAGGGACTAGCGGGCAAGATACGCAGTATTTT. V and J are TRBV4-2 and TRBJ2-3; the match to TRBD2 covers 11 bases. The J segment lost 5 bases and the V segment lost 1 base, leaving 2 bases of the junction unmatched. There are 15 residues in the CDR3. The V gene's germline CDR1 is LGHNA and CDR2 YNFKEQ.

This clone was seen a handful of times. The genes are TRBV7-9 and TRBJ1-5, with D perhaps TRBD1 (6 bases). Germline-derived CDR1 and CDR2 are SEHNR and FQNEAQ (reference sequence). This CDR3 is built from 13 residues. The V end lost 6 bases, the J end lost 7 bases, and 13 bases lay between the germline ends. CDR3 loop: CASSEQGEQPQHF. CDR3 coding DNA: TGTGCCAGCAGTGAACAGGGAGAACAGCCCCAGCATTTT.

The CDR3 DNA is TGTGCCAGCCGAGGGGGGGGGCCCTACGAGCAGTACTTC. Its protein is CASRGGGPYEQYF. This sequence joins TRBV18 and TRBJ2-7; tentative D call: TRBD2 (7 bases). This CDR3 contains 13 residues. CDR1 KGHSH and CDR2 LQKENI come from the germline V gene. The V gene lost 8 bases and the J gene lost 2 bases, with 13 bases spanning the gap. The entire variable domain, with the rest obtained from reference TRBV18 and TRBJ2-7, is as follows: NAGVMQNPRHLVRRRGQEARLRCSPMKGHSHVYWYRQLPEEGLKFMVYLQKENIIDESGMPKERFSAEFPKEGPSILRIQQVVRGDSAAYFCASRGGGPYEQYFGPGTRLTVT.

The chain has TRBV4-2 and TRBJ2-7; no firm D call. V shed 0 bases and J shed 0 bases, with 6 bases lying between them. This CDR3 has 14 residues. CDR1 and CDR2 from the germline V gene are LGHNA and YNFKEQ. CDR3 nucleotides: TGTGCCAGCAGCCAAGACAAGAGCTCCTACGAGCAGTACTTC. It yields the protein CASSQDKSSYEQYF.

This chain uses TRBV5-8 with TRBJ2-6; D unresolved. From germline, CDR1 is SGHTS and CDR2 YDEGEE. The V end lost 7 bases, the J end lost 5 bases, and 25 bases lay between the germline ends. The CDR3 sequence is 18 residues long. The CDR3 reads CASSNVQSTQSRANVLTF. CDR3 bases: TGTGCCAGCTCCAACGTTCAATCCACACAAAGTCGGGCCAACGTCCTGACTTTC.

By sample share, this clone is large (0.1 to 1%). The rearrangement links TRBV7-2 to TRBJ1-2, with no clear D. There are 14 residues in the CDR3. Germline V gives CDR1 SGHTA, CDR2 FQGNSA. V lost 5 bases, J lost 1 base, and 11 bases lay in between. The CDR3 reads CASSARPDNYGYTF. In DNA, the CDR3 is TGTGCCAGCAGCGCCCGACCGGATAACTATGGCTACACCTTC.

The chain couples TRBV9 to TRBJ2-5; 9 bases match TRBD2. The CDR3 consists of 15 residues. Germline CDR1 SGDLS, CDR2 YYNGEE. J was trimmed by 2 bases and V by 2 bases; bases with no gene match: 4. CDR3 DNA: TGTGCCAGCAGCGTCGGGACTAGCCTACAAGAGACCCAGTACTTC. It specifies CASSVGTSLQETQYF.

V and J are TRBV7-4 and TRBJ2-7; 7 bases are shared with TRBD1. V trimming: 4 bases; J trimming: 0 bases; junction bases outside the gene matches: 3. The CDR3 length is 14 residues. Germline V CDR1 and CDR2: SGHVT, SQSDAQ. The CDR3 region is CASSSDRVSYEQYF. CDR3 nucleotides: TGTGCCAGCAGCTCCGACAGGGTCTCCTACGAGCAGTACTTC.

This clone was detected only a few times. V usage is TRBV9 and J usage is TRBJ2-2; 7 bases map to TRBD1. The CDR3 totals 15 residues. J gave up 5 bases and V 0 bases, and 4 bases lay outside the gene matches. The germline gives CDR1 SGDLS, CDR2 YYNGEE. CDR3 sequence reads: CASSVGQGRTGELFF. In DNA, the CDR3 is TGTGCCAGCAGCGTAGGACAGGGAAGAACCGGGGAGCTGTTTTTT.

The chain is built from TRBV27 and TRBJ2-7, with a possible D match to TRBD2 (6 bases). Between the trimmed V and J ends, which lost 4 bases and 4 bases, there was a span of 8 bases. This CDR3 spans 12 amino acids. The V gene's germline CDR1 is MNHEY and CDR2 SMNVEV (reference sequence). The CDR3 coding sequence is TGTGCCAGCAGTTCCGGGGGATACGAGCAGTACTTC. This sequence encodes CASSSGGYEQYF.